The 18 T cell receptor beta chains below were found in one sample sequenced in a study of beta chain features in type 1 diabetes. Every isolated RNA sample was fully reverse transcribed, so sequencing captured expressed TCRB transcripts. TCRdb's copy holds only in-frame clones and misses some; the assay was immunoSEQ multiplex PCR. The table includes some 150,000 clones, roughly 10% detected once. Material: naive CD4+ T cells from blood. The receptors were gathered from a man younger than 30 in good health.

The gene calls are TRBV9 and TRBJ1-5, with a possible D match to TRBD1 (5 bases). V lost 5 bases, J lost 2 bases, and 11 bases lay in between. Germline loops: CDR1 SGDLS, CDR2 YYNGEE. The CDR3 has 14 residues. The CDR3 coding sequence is TGTGCCAGCAGTCGGACATTTGGCAATCAGCCCCAGCATTTT. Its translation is CASSRTFGNQPQHF.

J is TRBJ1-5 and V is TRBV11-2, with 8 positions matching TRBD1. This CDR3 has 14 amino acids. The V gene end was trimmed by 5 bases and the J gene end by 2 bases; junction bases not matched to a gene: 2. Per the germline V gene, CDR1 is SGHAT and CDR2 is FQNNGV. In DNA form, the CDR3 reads TGTGCCAGCAGCCAGACAGGGGGCAATCAGCCCCAGCATTTT. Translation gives CASSQTGGNQPQHF.

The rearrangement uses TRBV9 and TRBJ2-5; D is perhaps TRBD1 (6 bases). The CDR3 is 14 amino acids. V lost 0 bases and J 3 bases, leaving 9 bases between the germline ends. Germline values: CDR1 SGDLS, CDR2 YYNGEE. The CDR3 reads CASSVGPGEETQYF. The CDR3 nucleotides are TGTGCCAGCAGCGTAGGGCCAGGGGAAGAGACCCAGTACTTC.

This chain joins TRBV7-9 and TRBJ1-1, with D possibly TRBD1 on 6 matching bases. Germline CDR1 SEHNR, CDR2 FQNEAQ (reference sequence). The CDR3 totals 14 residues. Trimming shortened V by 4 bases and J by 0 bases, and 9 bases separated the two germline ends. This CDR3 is CASSSQGLNTEAFF. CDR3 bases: TGTGCCAGCAGCTCTCAGGGGTTGAACACTGAAGCTTTCTTT. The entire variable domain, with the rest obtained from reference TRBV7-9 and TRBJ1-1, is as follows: DTGVSQNPRHKITKRGQNVTFRCDPISEHNRLYWYRQTLGQGPEFLTYFQNEAQLEKSRLLSDRFSAERPKGSFSTLEIQRTEQGDSAMYLCASSSQGLNTEAFFGQGTRLTVV.

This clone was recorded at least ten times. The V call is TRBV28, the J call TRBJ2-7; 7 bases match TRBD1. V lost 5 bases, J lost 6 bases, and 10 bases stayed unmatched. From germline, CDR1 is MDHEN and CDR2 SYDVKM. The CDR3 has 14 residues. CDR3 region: CASSLRQGWSEQYF. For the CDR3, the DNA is TGTGCCAGCAGTCTGAGACAGGGTTGGAGCGAGCAGTACTTC.

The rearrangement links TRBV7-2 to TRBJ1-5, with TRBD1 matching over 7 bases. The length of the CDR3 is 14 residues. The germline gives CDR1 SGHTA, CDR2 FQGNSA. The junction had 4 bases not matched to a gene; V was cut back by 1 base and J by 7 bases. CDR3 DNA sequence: TGTGCCAGCAGCTTAGTAGGGGGCGAACAGCCCCAGCATTTT. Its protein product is CASSLVGGEQPQHF. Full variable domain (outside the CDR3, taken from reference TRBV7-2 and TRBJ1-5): GAGVSQSPSNKVTEKGKDVELRCDPISGHTALYWYRQSLGQGLEFLIYFQGNSAPDKSGLPSDRFSAERTGGSVSTLTIQRTQQEDSAVYLCASSLVGGEQPQHFGDGTRLSIL.

CDR3 residues: CASRNLGQAGETQYF. In DNA, the CDR3 is TGCGCCAGCAGAAATCTCGGGCAAGCGGGGGAGACCCAGTACTTC. The chain couples TRBV5-1 to TRBJ2-5; 7 positions agree with TRBD2. Trimming cost V 5 bases and J 5 bases; bases outside gene matches: 12. This CDR3 has 15 amino acids. Germline V gene data show CDR1 as SGHRS and CDR2 as YFSETQ. The full variable domain, with the rest looked up from reference TRBV5-1 and TRBJ2-5, is KAGVTQTPRYLIKTRGQQVTLSCSPISGHRSVSWYQQTPGQGLQFLFEYFSETQRNKGNFPGRFSGRQFSNSRSEMNVSTLELGDSALYLCASRNLGQAGETQYFGPGTRLLVL.

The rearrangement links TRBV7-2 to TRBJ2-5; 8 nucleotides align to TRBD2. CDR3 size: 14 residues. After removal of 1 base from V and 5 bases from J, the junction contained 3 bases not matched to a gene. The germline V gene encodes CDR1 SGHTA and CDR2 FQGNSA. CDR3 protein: CASSLDGGAETQYF. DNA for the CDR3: TGTGCCAGCAGCTTAGACGGGGGGGCCGAGACCCAGTACTTC.

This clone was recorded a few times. This CDR3 is CASSLRNRGGYEQYF. In DNA form, the CDR3 reads TGTGCCAGCAGCTTGAGGAACAGGGGGGGGTACGAGCAGTACTTC. The chain joins TRBV5-6 to TRBJ2-7; possibly TRBD1 for D (8 bases). The germline gives CDR1 SGHDT, CDR2 YYEEEE. V lost 1 base to trimming and J lost 4 bases, with 15 bases between them. The CDR3 consists of 15 residues.

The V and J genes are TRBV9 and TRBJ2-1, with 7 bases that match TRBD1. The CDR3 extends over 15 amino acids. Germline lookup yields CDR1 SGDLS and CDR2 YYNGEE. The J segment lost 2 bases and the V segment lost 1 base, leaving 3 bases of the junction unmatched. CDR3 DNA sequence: TGTGCCAGCAGCGTACAGGGGGACCCCTACAATGAGCAGTTCTTC. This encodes CASSVQGDPYNEQFF.

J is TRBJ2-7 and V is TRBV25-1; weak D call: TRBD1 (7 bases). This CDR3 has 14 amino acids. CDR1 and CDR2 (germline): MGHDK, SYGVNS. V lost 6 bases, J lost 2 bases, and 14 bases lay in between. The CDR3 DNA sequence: TGTGCCAGCAGGAACCAGGGGGGAGCCTACGAGCAGTACTTC. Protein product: CASRNQGGAYEQYF.

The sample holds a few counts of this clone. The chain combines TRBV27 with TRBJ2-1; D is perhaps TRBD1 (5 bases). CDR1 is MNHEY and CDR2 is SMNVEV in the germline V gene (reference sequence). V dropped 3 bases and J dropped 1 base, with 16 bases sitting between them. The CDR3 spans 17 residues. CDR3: CASSLDPRVGSYNEQFF. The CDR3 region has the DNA TGTGCCAGCAGTTTGGATCCCAGGGTCGGGTCCTACAATGAGCAGTTCTTC.

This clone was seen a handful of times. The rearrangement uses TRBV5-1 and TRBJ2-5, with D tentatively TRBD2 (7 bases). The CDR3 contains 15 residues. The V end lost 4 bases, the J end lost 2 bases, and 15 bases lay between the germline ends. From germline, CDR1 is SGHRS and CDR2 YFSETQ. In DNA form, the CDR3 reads TGCGCCAGCAGCGCGGGAGCAGGGGTTCAAGAGACCCAGTACTTC. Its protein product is CASSAGAGVQETQYF.

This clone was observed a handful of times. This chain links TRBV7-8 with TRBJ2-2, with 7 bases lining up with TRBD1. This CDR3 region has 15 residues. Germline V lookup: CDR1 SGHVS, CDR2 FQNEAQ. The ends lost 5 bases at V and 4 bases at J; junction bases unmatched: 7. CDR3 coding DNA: TGTGCCAGCAGCAGAAGACAGGGAGCCACCGGGGAGCTGTTTTTT. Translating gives CASSRRQGATGELFF.

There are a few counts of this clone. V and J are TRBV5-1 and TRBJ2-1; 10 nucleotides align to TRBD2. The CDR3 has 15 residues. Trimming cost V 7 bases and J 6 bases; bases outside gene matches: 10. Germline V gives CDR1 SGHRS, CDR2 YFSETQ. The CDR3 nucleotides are TGCGCCAGCGCCTTCCAAGCGGGGGGGCTCAATGAGCAGTTCTTC. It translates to CASAFQAGGLNEQFF.

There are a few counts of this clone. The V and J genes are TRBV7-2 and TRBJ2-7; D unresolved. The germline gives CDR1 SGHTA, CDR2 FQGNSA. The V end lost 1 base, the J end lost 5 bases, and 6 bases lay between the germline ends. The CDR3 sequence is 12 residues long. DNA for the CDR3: TGTGCCAGCAGCTTAGTGTGGCACGAGCAGTACTTC. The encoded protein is CASSLVWHEQYF.

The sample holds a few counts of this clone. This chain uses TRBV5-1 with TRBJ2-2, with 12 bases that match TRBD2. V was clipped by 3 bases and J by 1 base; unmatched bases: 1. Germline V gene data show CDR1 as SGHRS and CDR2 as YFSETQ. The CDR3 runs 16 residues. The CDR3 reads CASSWGLAGNTGELFF. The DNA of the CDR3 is TGCGCCAGCAGCTGGGGACTAGCGGGGAACACCGGGGAGCTGTTTTTT.

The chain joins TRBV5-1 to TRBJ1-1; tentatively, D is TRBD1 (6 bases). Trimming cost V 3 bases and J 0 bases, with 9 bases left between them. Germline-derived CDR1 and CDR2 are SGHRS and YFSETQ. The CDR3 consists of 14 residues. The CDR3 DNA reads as TGCGCCAGCAGCTCAGGGGTTATGAACACTGAAGCTTTCTTT. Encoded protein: CASSSGVMNTEAFF.